The source of this TCR beta chain is a study of Ad26.COV2.S vaccination and SARS-CoV-2 variants. This CDR3 region has 18 residues. TCRdb's table, derived via immunoSEQ multiplex PCR, lists solely in-frame clones and lacks some. The sample contains around 250,000 clones, 87% of which appear only once. Described treatment: 19 received Ad26.COV2.S at low or high dose, single or two shots; roughly five received placebo; per-sample allocation not given. After the first vaccine or placebo injection, samples were drawn on day 63. Built on an Ad26 vector, the vaccine expressed Wuhan-strain SARS-CoV-2 spike. With respect to this clone: Its cognate antigen is unknown.

Points from the study as a whole: Spike-specific TCR breadth in vaccine recipients exceeded that seen in placebo recipients. It is possible that the TCR breadth and depth analyses underestimated the total T cell responses.

Specimen: peripheral blood, collected in a trial of Ad26.COV2.S vaccine versus placebo. The origin of this receptor is a person aged 18-60 years who received the Ad26.COV2.S COVID-19 vaccine or a placebo. The chain joins TRBV21-1 to TRBJ2-1; the table's D call of TRBD2 was not tested on the DNA. TRBV21-1 is designated a pseudogene. In nucleotides, the CDR3 is TGTGCCAGCAGCAAAGCACGGACTAGCGGTAGCTCCTACAATGAGCAGTTCTTC. It yields the protein CASSKARTSGSSYNEQFF.